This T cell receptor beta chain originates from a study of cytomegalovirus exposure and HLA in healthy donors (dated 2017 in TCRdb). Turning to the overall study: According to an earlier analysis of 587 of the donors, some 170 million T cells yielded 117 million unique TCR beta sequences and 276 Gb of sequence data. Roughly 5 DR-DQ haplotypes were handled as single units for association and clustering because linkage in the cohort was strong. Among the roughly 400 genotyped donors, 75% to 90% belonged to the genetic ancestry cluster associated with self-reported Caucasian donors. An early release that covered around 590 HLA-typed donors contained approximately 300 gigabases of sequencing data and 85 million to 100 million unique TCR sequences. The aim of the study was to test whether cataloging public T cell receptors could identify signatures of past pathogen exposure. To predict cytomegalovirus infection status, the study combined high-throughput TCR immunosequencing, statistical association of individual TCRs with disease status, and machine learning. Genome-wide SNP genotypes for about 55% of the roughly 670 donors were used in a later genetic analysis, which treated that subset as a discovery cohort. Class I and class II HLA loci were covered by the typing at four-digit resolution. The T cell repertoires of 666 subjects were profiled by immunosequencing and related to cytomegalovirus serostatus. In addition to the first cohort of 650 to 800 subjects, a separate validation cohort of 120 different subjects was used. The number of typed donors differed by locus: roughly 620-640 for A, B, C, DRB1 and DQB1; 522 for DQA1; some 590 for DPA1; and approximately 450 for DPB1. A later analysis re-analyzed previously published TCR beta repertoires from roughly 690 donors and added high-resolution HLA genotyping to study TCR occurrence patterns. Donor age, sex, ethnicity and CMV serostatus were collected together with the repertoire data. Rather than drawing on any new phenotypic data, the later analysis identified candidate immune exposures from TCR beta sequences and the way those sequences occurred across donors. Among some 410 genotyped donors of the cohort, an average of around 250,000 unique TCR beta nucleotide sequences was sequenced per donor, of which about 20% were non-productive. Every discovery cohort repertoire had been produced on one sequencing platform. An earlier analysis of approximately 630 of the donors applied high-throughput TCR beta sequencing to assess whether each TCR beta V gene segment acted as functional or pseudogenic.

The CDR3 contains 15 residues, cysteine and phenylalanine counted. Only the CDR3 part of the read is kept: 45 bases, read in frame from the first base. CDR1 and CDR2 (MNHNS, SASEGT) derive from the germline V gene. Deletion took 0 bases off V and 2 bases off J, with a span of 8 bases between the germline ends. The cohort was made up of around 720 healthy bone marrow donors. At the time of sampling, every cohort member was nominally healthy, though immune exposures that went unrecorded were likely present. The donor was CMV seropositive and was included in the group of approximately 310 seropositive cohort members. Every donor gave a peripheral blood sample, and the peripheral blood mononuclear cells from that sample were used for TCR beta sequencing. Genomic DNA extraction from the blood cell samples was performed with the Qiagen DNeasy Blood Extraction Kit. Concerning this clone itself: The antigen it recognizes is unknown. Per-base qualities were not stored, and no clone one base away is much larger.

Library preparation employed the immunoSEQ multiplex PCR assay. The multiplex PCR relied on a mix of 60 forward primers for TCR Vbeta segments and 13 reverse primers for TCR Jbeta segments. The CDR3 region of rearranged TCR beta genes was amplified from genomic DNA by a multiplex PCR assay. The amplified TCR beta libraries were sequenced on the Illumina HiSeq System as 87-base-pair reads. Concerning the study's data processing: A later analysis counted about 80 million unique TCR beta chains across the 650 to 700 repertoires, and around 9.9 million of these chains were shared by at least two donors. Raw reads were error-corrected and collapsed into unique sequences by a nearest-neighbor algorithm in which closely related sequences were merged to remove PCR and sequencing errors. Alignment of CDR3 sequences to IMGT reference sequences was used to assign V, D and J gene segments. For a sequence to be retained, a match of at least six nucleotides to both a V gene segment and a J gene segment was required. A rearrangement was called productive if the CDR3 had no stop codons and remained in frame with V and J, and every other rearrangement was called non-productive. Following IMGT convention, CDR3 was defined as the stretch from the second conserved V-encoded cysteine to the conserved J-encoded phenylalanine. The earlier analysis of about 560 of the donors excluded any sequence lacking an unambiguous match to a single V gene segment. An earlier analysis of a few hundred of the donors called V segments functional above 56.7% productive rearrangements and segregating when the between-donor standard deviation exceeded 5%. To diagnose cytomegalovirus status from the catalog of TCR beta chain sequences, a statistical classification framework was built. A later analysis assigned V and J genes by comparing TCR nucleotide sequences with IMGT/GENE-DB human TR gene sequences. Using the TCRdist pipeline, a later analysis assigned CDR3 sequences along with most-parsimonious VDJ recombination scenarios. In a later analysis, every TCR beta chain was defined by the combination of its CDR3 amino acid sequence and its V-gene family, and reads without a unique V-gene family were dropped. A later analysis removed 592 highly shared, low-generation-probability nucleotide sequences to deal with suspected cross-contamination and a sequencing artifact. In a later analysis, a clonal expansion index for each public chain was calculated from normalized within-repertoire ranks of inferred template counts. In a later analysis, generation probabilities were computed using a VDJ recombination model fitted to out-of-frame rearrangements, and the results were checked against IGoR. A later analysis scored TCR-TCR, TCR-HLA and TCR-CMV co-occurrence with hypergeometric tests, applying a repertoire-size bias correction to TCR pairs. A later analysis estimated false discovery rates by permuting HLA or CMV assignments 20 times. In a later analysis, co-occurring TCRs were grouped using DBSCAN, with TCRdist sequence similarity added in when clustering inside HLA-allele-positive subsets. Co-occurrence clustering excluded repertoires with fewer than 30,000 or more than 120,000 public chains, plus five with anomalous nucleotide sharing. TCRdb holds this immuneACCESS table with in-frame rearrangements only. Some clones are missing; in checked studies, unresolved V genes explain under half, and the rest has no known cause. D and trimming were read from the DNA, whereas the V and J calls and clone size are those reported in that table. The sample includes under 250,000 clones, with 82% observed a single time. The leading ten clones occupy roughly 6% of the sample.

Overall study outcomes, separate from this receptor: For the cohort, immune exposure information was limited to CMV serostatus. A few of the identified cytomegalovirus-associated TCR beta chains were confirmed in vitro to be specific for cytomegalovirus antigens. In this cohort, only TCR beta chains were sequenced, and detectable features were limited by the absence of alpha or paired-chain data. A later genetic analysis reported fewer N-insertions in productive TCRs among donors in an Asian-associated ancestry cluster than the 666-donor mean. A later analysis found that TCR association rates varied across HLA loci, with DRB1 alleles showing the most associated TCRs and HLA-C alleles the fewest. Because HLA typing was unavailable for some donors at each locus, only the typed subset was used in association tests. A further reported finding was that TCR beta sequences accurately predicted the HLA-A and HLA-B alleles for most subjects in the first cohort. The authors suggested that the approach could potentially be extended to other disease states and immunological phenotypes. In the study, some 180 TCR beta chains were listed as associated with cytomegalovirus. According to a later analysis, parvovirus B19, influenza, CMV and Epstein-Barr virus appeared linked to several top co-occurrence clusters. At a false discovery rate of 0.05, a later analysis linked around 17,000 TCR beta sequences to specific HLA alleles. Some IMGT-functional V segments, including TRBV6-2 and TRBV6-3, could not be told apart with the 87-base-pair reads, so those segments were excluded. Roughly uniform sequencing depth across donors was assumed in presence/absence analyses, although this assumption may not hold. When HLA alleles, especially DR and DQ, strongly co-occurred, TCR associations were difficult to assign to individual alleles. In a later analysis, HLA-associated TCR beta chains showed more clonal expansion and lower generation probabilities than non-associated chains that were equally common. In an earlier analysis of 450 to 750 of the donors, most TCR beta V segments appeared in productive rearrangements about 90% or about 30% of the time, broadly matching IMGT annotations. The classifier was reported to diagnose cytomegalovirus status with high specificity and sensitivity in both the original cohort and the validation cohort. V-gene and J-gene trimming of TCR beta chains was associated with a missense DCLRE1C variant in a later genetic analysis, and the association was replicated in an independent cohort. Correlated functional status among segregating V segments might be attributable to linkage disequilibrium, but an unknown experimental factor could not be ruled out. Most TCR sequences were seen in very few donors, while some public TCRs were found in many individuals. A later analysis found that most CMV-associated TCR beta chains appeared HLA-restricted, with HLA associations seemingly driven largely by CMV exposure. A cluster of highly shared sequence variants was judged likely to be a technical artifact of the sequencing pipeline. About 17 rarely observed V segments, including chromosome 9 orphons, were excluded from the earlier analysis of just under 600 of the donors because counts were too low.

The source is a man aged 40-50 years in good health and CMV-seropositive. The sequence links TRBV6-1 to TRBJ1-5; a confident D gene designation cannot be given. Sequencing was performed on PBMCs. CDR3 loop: CASSEARFGNQPQHF. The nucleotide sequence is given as TGTGCCAGCAGTGAAGCCAGGTTCGGCAATCAGCCCCAGCATTTT.